Shown below are 10 T cell receptor beta chains from a single sample sequenced in a study of CD8+ T cells in alopecia areata. RNA extraction was followed by reverse transcription into cDNA, which acted as the sequencing template. TCRdb's table, derived via immunoSEQ multiplex PCR, lists solely in-frame clones and lacks some. Of some 99,000 clones in the sample, around two fifths were seen once. Sequencing was carried out using CD4+ T cells sorted from blood. These receptors were obtained from a human donor with alopecia areata.

This clone was found a few times. In DNA form, the CDR3 reads TGCAGCGTTGAAGGGACTAGAGATGCAGATACGCAGTATTTT. This translates into CSVEGTRDADTQYF. This rearrangement joins TRBV29-1 to TRBJ2-3, with TRBD2 identical over 7 bases. CDR1 SQVTM and CDR2 ANQGSEA come from the germline V gene. V trimming: 1 base; J trimming: 4 bases; junction bases outside the gene matches: 5. The CDR3 is 14 amino acids.

This chain links TRBV7-9 with TRBJ2-5; tentative D call: TRBD1 (5 bases). This CDR3 has 12 residues. Germline loops: CDR1 SEHNR, CDR2 FQNEAQ (reference sequence). Between the trimmed V and J ends, which lost 5 bases and 5 bases, there was a span of 9 bases. CDR3 in amino acids: CASSTRQETQYF. The CDR3, as DNA: TGTGCCAGCAGCACCCGACAGGAGACCCAGTACTTC.

The V call is TRBV29-1, the J call TRBJ2-2; 7 bases agree with TRBD1. The germline V gene has CDR1 SQVTM and CDR2 ANQGSEA. With 7 bases clipped from V and 5 bases from J, the junction kept 10 bases outside the gene matches. This CDR3 contains 14 residues. CDR3 sequence (DNA): TGCAGCGCCGAAGACAGGGTGTATACCGGGGAGCTGTTTTTT. Translated: CSAEDRVYTGELFF.

As regards this clone: The sample contains more than one DNA sequence encoding this CDR3. This chain joins TRBV29-1 and TRBJ1-5; tentatively, D is TRBD1 (5 bases). Germline-derived CDR1 and CDR2 are SQVTM and ANQGSEA. V dropped 7 bases and J dropped 5 bases, with 12 bases sitting between them. This CDR3 contains 12 residues. CDR3 sequence (DNA): TGCAGCGCGTCAACGGGGGATCAGCCCCAGCATTTT. Protein: CSASTGDQPQHF.

The rearrangement links TRBV11-2 to TRBJ2-7; the D gene is possibly TRBD1 (5 bases). V gave up 4 bases and J gave up 12 bases, with 16 bases separating them. This CDR3 has 12 residues. Germline loops: CDR1 SGHAT, CDR2 FQNNGV. CDR3 bases: TGTGCCAGCAGCTCTCAGCCGCAGGGTTTGTACTTC. Its protein is CASSSQPQGLYF.

The chain links TRBV30 to TRBJ1-6; 7 bases are shared with TRBD1. V lost 4 bases to trimming and J lost 8 bases; unmatched junction nucleotides: 5. The CDR3 covers 13 residues. Germline V gives CDR1 GTSNPN, CDR2 SVGIG (reference sequence). The CDR3 DNA follows: TGTGCCTGGACCGGGACAGAGCATTCACCCCTCCACTTT. Its protein product is CAWTGTEHSPLHF.

The V and J genes are TRBV7-6 and TRBJ2-3, with D unclear. Germline V gene sequence: CDR1 SGHVS, CDR2 FNYEAQ. Trimming cost V 0 bases and J 0 bases, with 10 bases left between them. The CDR3 contains 16 residues. The CDR3 nucleotides read TGTGCCAGCAGCTTAGCAACCCCACAAAGCACAGATACGCAGTATTTT. It translates to CASSLATPQSTDTQYF.

This chain uses TRBV5-1 with TRBJ2-1, with 7 bases matching TRBD1. Germline assignment: CDR1 SGHRS and CDR2 YFSETQ. The CDR3 is made up of 15 amino acids. The junction had 7 bases not matched to a gene; V was cut back by 2 bases and J by 5 bases. The CDR3, as DNA: TGCGCCAGCAGCTTTACAGGGGCGAGGGACAATGAGCAGTTCTTC. Protein sequence: CASSFTGARDNEQFF. The full variable domain, in which reference TRBV5-1 and TRBJ2-1 provide the parts outside the CDR3, is KAGVTQTPRYLIKTRGQQVTLSCSPISGHRSVSWYQQTPGQGLQFLFEYFSETQRNKGNFPGRFSGRQFSNSRSEMNVSTLELGDSALYLCASSFTGARDNEQFFGPGTRLTVL.

DNA of the CDR3: TGCAGCGTTGAAGATGGGACAGGGGCATACGAGCAGTACTTC. It yields the protein CSVEDGTGAYEQYF. The chain is built from TRBV29-1 and TRBJ2-7, with 10 bases that match TRBD1. The CDR3 sequence is 14 residues long. V lost 0 bases, J lost 4 bases, and 3 bases stayed unmatched. The germline V gene encodes CDR1 SQVTM and CDR2 ANQGSEA.

This sequence joins TRBV29-1 and TRBJ2-7; 9 bases fit TRBD2. The V segment lost 3 bases and the J segment 3 bases; nucleotides outside the gene matches: 6. This CDR3 spans 14 amino acids. Looked up from germline, CDR1 is SQVTM and CDR2 is ANQGSEA. CDR3 DNA sequence: TGCAGCGTTGATGTTCCGACTAGCGGCTACGAGCAGTACTTC. Protein product: CSVDVPTSGYEQYF.